The source of this T cell receptor (beta chain) is a study of cytomegalovirus exposure and HLA in healthy donors. Overall study findings and caveats: A few CMV-associated chains were confirmed in vitro to be specific for CMV antigens. Subsequent analysis found a tendency for first-cohort TCR clusters to co-occur within the 120 or so validation repertoires.

Profiled with immunoSEQ multiplex PCR; TCRdb holds only in-frame clones, not every one. The sample yields some 170,000 clones, approximately 96% seen once. About this clone: The target antigen is unknown.

An approximately 120-subject validation cohort, separate from the approximately 610-subject first cohort, supplied the donors. CDR1 is LNHDA, CDR2 SQIVND, per germline (reference sequence). V lost 3 bases and J lost 0, with 11 bases in between. The CDR3 has 16 amino acids. This receptor was taken from a woman under 30 in good health and CMV-seronegative. Sequencing used PBMCs. This chain connects TRBV19 to TRBJ2-2; no definite D call. The CDR3 spells CASSMNGQANTGELFF. The CDR3, as DNA: TGTGCCAGTAGTATGAATGGTCAGGCGAACACCGGGGAGCTGTTTTTT.